Listed below are T cell receptor beta chains from one sample, sequenced in a study of early T cells in non-severe SARS-CoV-2 infection. TCRdb processed the 5' RACE reads anew with MiXCR; each CDR3 protein has one entry. The profile shows tens of thousands of distinct CDR3 sequences, roughly 5% of them singletons. The specimen was whole blood. The receptors come from an adult who was a healthcare worker with PCR-confirmed SARS-CoV-2 infection or an uninfected control (not recorded which). The CDR3 runs from the conserved cysteine through the conserved F or W. Fields, in order: D gene, clone size, V gene, J gene, CDR3 length, CDR3 DNA, CDR3 protein. D genes are given only for firm matches. Clone size is given for some rows only: seen once, a few or many times, or a class if the clone is expanded.

TRBD1	many	TRBV14	TRBJ1-1	14	TGTGCCAGCAGCCATTGGACAGGGAACACTGAAGCTTTCTTT	CASSHWTGNTEAFF
.	many	TRBV7-9	TRBJ2-1	14	TGTGCCAGCAGCCCCAAAGGGGTCGGCAATGAGCAGTTCTTC	CASSPKGVGNEQFF
.	many	TRBV30	TRBJ1-1	12	TGTGCCTCTTATGTGGGCGGCGCTGAAGCTTTCTTT	CASYVGGAEAFF
.	many	TRBV28	TRBJ1-1	13	TGTGCCACCACCCGGGGGGTAATCACTGAAGCTTTCTTT	CATTRGVITEAFF
.	.	TRBV9	TRBJ2-2	14	TGTGCCAGCAGCTCCCGGGCGAACACCGGGGAGCTGTTTTTT	CASSSRANTGELFF
.	.	TRBV5-1	TRBJ2-7	14	TGCGCCAGCAGCCCGCATGGGGGAGCCTACGAGCAGTACTTC	CASSPHGGAYEQYF
TRBD2	many	TRBV27	TRBJ2-7	16	TGTGCCAGCAGTCCACGACTAGCGGGAAGTCCCTACGAGCAGTACTTC	CASSPRLAGSPYEQYF
TRBD2	many	TRBV6-1	TRBJ2-5	15	TGTGCCAGCAGAATACTTAGCGGGAGCCAAGAGACCCAGTACTTC	CASRILSGSQETQYF
TRBD1	many	TRBV10-3	TRBJ1-1	15	TGTGCCATCAGTGGGGTGACAGGGTTTATCGCTGAAGCTTTCTTT	CAISGVTGFIAEAFF
TRBD1	many	TRBV18	TRBJ2-5	14	TGTGCCAGCTCACCAAGGACAGGCCAAGAGACCCAGTACTTC	CASSPRTGQETQYF
.	many	TRBV12-5	TRBJ2-5	14	TGTGCTAGTGGTTTGCCGGACACCCAAGAGACCCAGTACTTC	CASGLPDTQETQYF
.	many	TRBV19	TRBJ2-5	14	TGTGCCAGTAGTATCCTAGGGGGCCAAGAGACCCAGTACTTC	CASSILGGQETQYF
.	many	TRBV18	TRBJ2-3	13	TGTGCCAGCACCATTGGGGGCACAGATACGCAGTATTTT	CASTIGGTDTQYF
.	few	TRBV2	TRBJ1-6	15	TGTGCCAGCAGTGGACTCGACGGTTTTAATTCACCCCTCCACTTT	CASSGLDGFNSPLHF
.	many	TRBV18	TRBJ1-2	14	TGTGCCAGCTCACCTCCCGGCGGGTATTATGGCTACACCTTC	CASSPPGGYYGYTF
TRBD1	many	TRBV20-1	TRBJ2-1	14	TGCAGTGCCCAGGGGGCGGGCAGCTACAATGAGCAGTTCTTC	CSAQGAGSYNEQFF
TRBD2	many	TRBV13	TRBJ2-3	15	TGTGCCAGCAGCGCCCTAGCGGGAAGCACAGATACGCAGTATTTT	CASSALAGSTDTQYF
.	few	TRBV7-3	TRBJ2-3	13	TGTGCCAGCAGCTTAACCGTGGGAGATACGCAGTATTTT	CASSLTVGDTQYF
TRBD1	.	TRBV7-2	TRBJ2-3	15	TGTGCCAGCAGATATGGACAGGGGAGCACAGATACGCAGTATTTT	CASRYGQGSTDTQYF
.	many	TRBV7-9	TRBJ1-6	13	TGTGCCAGCAGCTATGTGGACAATTCACCCCTCCACTTT	CASSYVDNSPLHF
.	many	TRBV2	TRBJ1-2	13	TGTGCCAGCAGTGAGGAGGTCGACTATGGCTACACCTTC	CASSEEVDYGYTF
TRBD1	.	TRBV7-3	TRBJ1-2	13	TGTGCCAGCAGCTTCTCAGGGGGCTCTGGCTACACCTTC	CASSFSGGSGYTF
.	many	TRBV12-3/TRBV12-4	TRBJ1-1	14	TGTGCCAGCAGTTTAGGGGCTTTGAACACTGAAGTTTTCTTT	CASSLGALNTEVFF
TRBD2	many	TRBV12-3/TRBV12-4	TRBJ2-1	15	TGTGCCAGCAGCTACACTAGCGGGAGGCACAATGAGCAGTTCTTC	CASSYTSGRHNEQFF
.	many	TRBV30	TRBJ1-1	14	TGTGCCTGGTGGCCGTCTAATTGGAACACTGAAGCTTTCTTT	CAWWPSNWNTEAFF
.	few	TRBV6-5	TRBJ2-5	14	TGTGCCAGCAAGTATACGGGGACCGAGGAGACCCAGTACTTC	CASKYTGTEETQYF
.	many	TRBV6-6	TRBJ1-5	16	TGTGCCAGCAGTTACGGTAGGGAGGTTTTAAATCAGCCCCAGCATTTT	CASSYGREVLNQPQHF
.	medium-sized	TRBV7-3	TRBJ2-6	15	TGTGCCAGCAGCCAAACGGGAAGTGGGGCCAACGTCCTGACTTTC	CASSQTGSGANVLTF
.	few	TRBV5-1	TRBJ2-1	16	TGCGCCAGCAGTACGGGCCGGACTAACGCCTACAATGAGCAGTTCTTC	CASSTGRTNAYNEQFF
.	many	TRBV5-1	TRBJ2-5	14	TGCGCCAGCAGCTTGAAGACAGCTCAAGAGACCCAGTACTTC	CASSLKTAQETQYF
.	few	TRBV30	TRBJ1-1	15	TGTGCCTGGGACGTGGGGGGGGCGATAAACACTGAAGCTTTCTTT	CAWDVGGAINTEAFF
.	.	TRBV2	TRBJ2-2	15	TGTGCCAGCAGTGAGGATCAGGGCGGCACCGGGGAGCTGTTTTTT	CASSEDQGGTGELFF
TRBD1	many	TRBV20-1	TRBJ2-5	14	TGCAGTGCTAGTCACCCGGGACAGCAAGAGACCCAGTACTTC	CSASHPGQQETQYF
.	.	TRBV18	TRBJ1-5	17	TGTGCCAGCTCACCAGCTAGAGGGAGATATAGCAATCAGCCCCAGCATTTT	CASSPARGRYSNQPQHF
.	many	TRBV29-1	TRBJ1-2	15	TGCAGCGTTGCTGAAGTCGGGATTACTAACTATGGCTACACCTTC	CSVAEVGITNYGYTF
.	few	TRBV6-1	TRBJ2-2	14	TGTGCCAGCAGTGAAGTGCCAGGGACCGGGGAGCTGTTTTTT	CASSEVPGTGELFF
.	many	TRBV4-1	TRBJ1-1	17	TGCGCCAGCAGCCAAGATAGTCGGGGGGGAGGTGACACTGAAGCTTTCTTT	CASSQDSRGGGDTEAFF